The clone carrying this T cell receptor beta chain turned up a few times. The target antigen is unknown. Sequencing templates came from extracted RNA that was reverse transcribed into cDNA. Sequencing used immunoSEQ multiplex PCR; TCRdb keeps in-frame clones, though not all of them. The sample has 200,000 to 250,000 clones, 50% to 60% seen once. This record belongs to a study of CD8+ T cells in alopecia areata. Study-wide results and limits: Mice showed TCR sharing more clearly than patients did, possibly owing to HLA. Compared with normal scalp, lesional scalp had higher clonality and more expanded CD8+ clones.

The V and J ends lost 7 bases and 2 bases respectively, with 15 bases between them. The CDR3 covers 14 residues. Germline V gives CDR1 MNHEY, CDR2 SVGAGI. It was from alopecia areata patients that lesional scalp punch biopsies and peripheral blood were collected. Sorting of PBMCs yielded the CD4+ and CD8+ T cells. Sample: CD4+ T cells sorted from blood, taken at week 0. The TCR was taken from a human donor with alopecia areata. The V and J genes are TRBV6-5 and TRBJ2-7; tentative D call: TRBD1 (5 bases). In DNA, the CDR3 is TGTGCCAGCACCGAAGGGCAGGGTCCCTACGAGCAGTACTTC. Amino acids: CASTEGQGPYEQYF.